Presented here are 21 T cell receptor beta chains from one specimen sequenced in a study of blood T cell repertoires in COVID-19. The assay was immunoSEQ multiplex PCR, and TCRdb's table has in-frame clones only and misses some. The repertoire holds 310,000 or so clones, with around 86% as singletons. The source material was PBMCs or T cells enriched from blood (not recorded which). The receptors originated from a woman younger than 35 who had recovered from COVID-19.

V and J are TRBV5-6 and TRBJ1-2; 8 nucleotides line up with TRBD1. This CDR3 has 15 amino acids. Germline loops: CDR1 SGHDT, CDR2 YYEEEE. J lost 4 bases, V lost 5 bases, and 10 bases had no gene match. The CDR3 DNA is TGTGCCAGCAGGGATCAGGGGGCACCTTTCTATGGCTACACCTTC. Amino acid sequence: CASRDQGAPFYGYTF. Using reference TRBV5-6 and TRBJ1-2 for the parts outside the CDR3, the full variable domain is DAGVTQSPTHLIKTRGQQVTLRCSPKSGHDTVSWYQQALGQGPQFIFQYYEEEERQRGNFPDRFSGHQFPNYSSELNVNALLLGDSALYLCASRDQGAPFYGYTFGSGTRLTVV.

The V and J genes are TRBV28 and TRBJ1-4; 9 bases align to TRBD1. The CDR3 loop spans 15 amino acids. V trimming: 6 bases; J trimming: 7 bases; junction bases outside the gene matches: 9. The germline V gene has CDR1 MDHEN and CDR2 SYDVKM. In DNA, the CDR3 is TGTGCCAGCAGCCGAGACAGGGGGTTAGTTGAAAAACTGTTTTTT. This translates into CASSRDRGLVEKLFF.

The genes are TRBV7-9 and TRBJ2-1, with no clear D. The CDR3 loop spans 15 amino acids. The V and J ends lost 1 base and 1 base respectively, with 8 bases between them. Germline V gene data show CDR1 as SEHNR and CDR2 as FQNEAQ (reference sequence). This CDR3 reads CASSLVLRSYNEQFF. The CDR3 DNA reads TGTGCCAGCAGCTTAGTTCTGCGGTCCTACAATGAGCAGTTCTTC.

This clone was seen more than once but under ten times. The chain uses TRBV25-1 and TRBJ1-2, with TRBD1 identical over 7 bases. J gave up 4 bases and V 5 bases, and 7 bases lay outside the gene matches. This CDR3 contains 14 residues. Germline assignment: CDR1 MGHDK and CDR2 SYGVNS. Here the CDR3 reads CASSRGQASYGYTF. CDR3 DNA sequence: TGTGCCAGCAGTCGCGGACAGGCTAGCTATGGCTACACCTTC.

CDR3 in amino acids: CASSGLAGNTGELFF. The CDR3 region has the DNA TGCGCCAGCAGTGGACTAGCGGGGAACACCGGGGAGCTGTTTTTT. The J gene is TRBJ2-2, the V gene TRBV10-1, with 10 bases that match TRBD2. The CDR3 extends over 15 amino acids. Germline lookup yields CDR1 WNHNN and CDR2 SYGVQD (reference sequence). Trimming at V came to 4 bases and at J to 1 base, leaving 0 bases not matched to a gene.

The chain employs TRBV13 and TRBJ1-2, with D possibly TRBD1 on 6 matching bases. Germline V gives CDR1 PRHDT, CDR2 FYEKMQ (reference sequence). This CDR3 is 15 amino acids long. The ends were cut back, 4 bases at V and 2 bases at J, with 14 bases in the middle. The CDR3 region has the DNA TGTGCCAGCAGCTCGAGGAGGGGGGGCAACTATGGCTACACCTTC. Its translation is CASSSRRGGNYGYTF.

The chain combines TRBV24-1 with TRBJ2-3, with a possible D match to TRBD1 (7 bases). Trimming shortened V by 0 bases and J by 4 bases, and 10 bases separated the two germline ends. The germline V gene encodes CDR1 KGHDR and CDR2 SFDVKD. This CDR3 comprises 15 residues. In nucleotides, the CDR3 is TGTGCCACCAGTGATTTGGGAGGGGGCCCAGATACGCAGTATTTT. It specifies CATSDLGGGPDTQYF.

J is TRBJ1-6 and V is TRBV7-3, with 8 positions matching TRBD1. V was clipped by 5 bases and J by 6 bases; unmatched bases: 3. Germline values: CDR1 SGHTA, CDR2 FQGTGA. This CDR3 comprises 14 residues. Written as DNA, the CDR3 is TGTGCCAGCAGCCAAACAGGGGGTAATTCACCCCTCCACTTT. It codes for CASSQTGGNSPLHF.

The rearrangement joins TRBV7-9 to TRBJ2-7; the D gene is possibly TRBD2 (6 bases). V was shortened by 5 bases and J by 2 bases, with 10 bases between the two germline ends. The CDR3 runs to 13 residues. The V gene's germline CDR1 is SEHNR and CDR2 FQNEAQ (reference sequence). The CDR3 DNA sequence: TGTGCCAGCAGCCCGAGCGGGCCCTACGAGCAGTACTTC. It encodes CASSPSGPYEQYF.

The chain couples TRBV18 to TRBJ2-7; 7 bases line up with TRBD1. V lost 5 bases and J lost 4; bases outside the gene matches: 5. Germline CDR1 is KGHSH and CDR2 is LQKENI. This CDR3 is 13 amino acids long. The CDR3: CASSSGTEYEQYF. The CDR3 DNA sequence: TGTGCCAGCTCATCTGGGACAGAGTACGAGCAGTACTTC.

This clone was found once. CDR3 sequence: CASSLADPTGRGYTF. The CDR3 bases are TGTGCCAGCAGCTTAGCGGACCCGACAGGGAGAGGCTACACCTTC. The genes are TRBV7-9 and TRBJ1-2, with 7 bases fitting TRBD1. The CDR3 length is 15 residues. Per the germline V gene, CDR1 is SEHNR and CDR2 is FQNEAQ (reference sequence). V shed 0 bases, J shed 8 bases, and the junction held 9 bases outside the gene matches.

The chain recombines TRBV5-1 with TRBJ2-4, with 9 bases lining up with TRBD2. Germline CDR1 reads SGHRS; CDR2 reads YFSETQ. The CDR3 has 20 amino acids. J gave up 0 bases and V 4 bases, and 17 bases lay outside the gene matches. The CDR3 DNA reads as TGCGCCAGCAGCCCATTAAGCGGGGGGATTTCGCTTCTAGCCAAAAACATTCAGTACTTC. Its protein is CASSPLSGGISLLAKNIQYF.

V and J are TRBV2 and TRBJ1-5, with 9 bases lining up with TRBD1. V trimming: 6 bases; J trimming: 6 bases; junction bases outside the gene matches: 9. In germline, CDR1 is SNHLY, CDR2 FYNNEI. The CDR3 runs 15 residues. CDR3 protein: CASSYDRGLSQPQHF. The CDR3 region has the DNA TGTGCCAGCAGCTACGACAGGGGGTTAAGTCAGCCCCAGCATTTT. The whole variable domain, remainder taken from reference TRBV2 and TRBJ1-5, is EPEVTQTPSHQVTQMGQEVILRCVPISNHLYFYWYRQILGQKVEFLVSFYNNEISEKSEIFDDQFSVERPDGSNFTLKIRSTKLEDSAMYFCASSYDRGLSQPQHFGDGTRLSIL.

This chain connects TRBV19 to TRBJ2-2, with TRBD1 matching 7 bases. The CDR3 runs 15 residues. The V gene's germline CDR1 is LNHDA and CDR2 SQIVND (reference sequence). Trimming removed 1 base from V and 4 bases from J; junction bases left unmatched: 3. The CDR3 DNA reads TGTGCCAGTAGTATAGCCGGGACAGCCACCGGGGAGCTGTTTTTT. Translation gives CASSIAGTATGELFF.

The chain combines TRBV27 with TRBJ2-1, with 12 nucleotides matching TRBD2. The CDR3 contains 16 residues. Germline V lookup: CDR1 MNHEY, CDR2 SMNVEV (reference sequence). After removal of 2 bases from V and 1 base from J, the junction contained 0 bases not matched to a gene. In DNA form, the CDR3 reads TGTGCCAGCAGTTTACTAGCGGGAGGGTCCTACAATGAGCAGTTCTTC. This translates into CASSLLAGGSYNEQFF.

Remarks on this clone: Its ends do not fully match the called genes, so a read error is possible. The CDR3 DNA reads as TGTGCCAGCGCCCCGGACAGTTTGGCGGCACTTTTT. This sequence encodes CASAPDSLAALF. The V gene is TRBV18, the J gene TRBJ1-1; possibly TRBD1 for D (6 bases). Germline V gene lookup returns CDR1 KGHSH and CDR2 LQKENI. This CDR3 has 12 amino acids.

The chain joins TRBV5-1 to TRBJ1-4, with a possible D match to TRBD1 (5 bases). The V end was cut by 0 bases, the J end by 7 bases, with 16 bases between. Per germline, CDR1 SGHRS and CDR2 YFSETQ. The CDR3 length is 16 residues. The CDR3 nucleotides read TGCGCCAGCAGCTTGGCCACGCCCGGACACCCTGAAAAACTGTTTTTT. Residues: CASSLATPGHPEKLFF.

The chain carries TRBV7-8 and TRBJ1-2, with TRBD1 matching over 7 bases. Germline V gene data show CDR1 as SGHVS and CDR2 as FQNEAQ. CDR3 length: 15 amino acids. Trimming took 2 bases from V and 6 from J; bases not matched to a gene: 9. CDR3 DNA: TGTGCCAGCAGCTTAAAGGCGGGACAGATGAATGGCTACACCTTC. Translated: CASSLKAGQMNGYTF.

There are a few counts of this clone. This chain uses TRBV20-1 with TRBJ1-2; 7 bases agree with TRBD1. From germline, CDR1 is DFQATT and CDR2 SNEGSKA (reference sequence). With 6 bases clipped from V and 6 bases from J, the junction kept 4 bases outside the gene matches. CDR3 size: 11 residues. The CDR3 protein is CSAATGDGYTF. CDR3 nucleotide sequence: TGCAGTGCCGCCACAGGGGATGGCTACACCTTC.

In its sample, this clone was seen once. V usage is TRBV9 and J usage is TRBJ1-2; the D is unclear. This CDR3 spans 15 amino acids. V was pared by 3 bases and J by 4 bases, with 16 bases between. CDR1 SGDLS and CDR2 YYNGEE come from the germline V gene. DNA for the CDR3: TGTGCCAGCAGCGCACTGCCAGGATCCTTCTATGGCTACACCTTC. Residues: CASSALPGSFYGYTF.

The chain carries TRBV27 and TRBJ1-5; D is ambiguous. Trimming removed 6 bases from V and 3 bases from J, with 15 bases in between. Germline CDR1 is MNHEY and CDR2 is SMNVEV (reference sequence). CDR3 size: 15 residues. In DNA, the CDR3 is TGTGCCAGCAGCTTCGCCACGGGGTTCAATCAGCCCCAGCATTTT. Its translation is CASSFATGFNQPQHF.